Below are 11 T cell receptor beta chains sequenced from a single sample in a study of blood T cell repertoires in COVID-19. TCRdb's table, derived via immunoSEQ multiplex PCR, lists solely in-frame clones and lacks some. The sample lists 250,000 to 350,000 clones, 88% occurring once. Sequenced input: peripheral blood. The source of these receptors is a man in his late teens or twenties with active or convalescent COVID-19.

This clone was counted a single time. The chain recombines TRBV6-5 with TRBJ1-5; the D is unclear. This CDR3 contains 15 residues. V lost 5 bases and J 7 bases, leaving 18 bases between the germline ends. Germline-derived CDR1 and CDR2 are MNHEY and SVGAGI. The chain's CDR3 is CASSRRTGGQQPQHF. The CDR3, as DNA: TGTGCCAGCAGTCGACGGACGGGAGGGCAGCAGCCCCAGCATTTT.

Written as DNA, the CDR3 is TGTGCCAGCAGCCCCCTGGGGGGGGCGAGATACAATGAGCAGTTCTTC. Protein product: CASSPLGGARYNEQFF. The chain carries TRBV9 and TRBJ2-1; a possible D gene is TRBD2 (7 bases). Germline V gene sequence: CDR1 SGDLS, CDR2 YYNGEE. With 4 bases removed from V and 4 bases from J, the gap between germline ends came to 18 bases. This CDR3 has 16 amino acids. Full variable domain (missing parts from reference TRBV9 and TRBJ2-1): DSGVTQTPKHLITATGQRVTLRCSPRSGDLSVYWYQQSLDQGLQFLIQYYNGEERAKGNILERFSAQQFPDLHSELNLSSLELGDSALYFCASSPLGGARYNEQFFGPGTRLTVL.

V gene TRBV20-1 combines with J gene TRBJ2-1, with 7 bases fitting TRBD1. V was clipped by 7 bases and J by 7 bases; unmatched bases: 4. This CDR3 region has 11 residues. CDR1 and CDR2 (germline): DFQATT, SNEGSKA (reference sequence). The CDR3 reads CSGTGENEQFF. The CDR3 nucleotides read TGCAGTGGAACAGGGGAAAATGAGCAGTTCTTC.

This chain connects TRBV6-1 to TRBJ2-1, with TRBD2 matching over 13 bases. Losses at the gene ends were 0 bases for V and 10 bases for J; bases not matched to a gene: 6. Germline V CDR1 and CDR2: MNHNS, SASEGT. The CDR3 extends over 16 amino acids. Here the CDR3 reads CASSEATSGGAWEQFF. DNA for the CDR3: TGTGCCAGCAGTGAAGCAACTAGCGGGGGGGCCTGGGAGCAGTTCTTC.

This clone was seen only once. The rearrangement joins TRBV10-3 to TRBJ1-1; tentatively, D is TRBD1 (5 bases). The V and J ends lost 3 bases and 3 bases respectively, with 5 bases between them. Looked up from germline, CDR1 is ENHRY and CDR2 is SYGVKD. CDR3 length: 12 residues. CDR3 protein: CAISEQDTEAFF. Here the CDR3 DNA reads TGTGCCATCAGTGAACAGGACACTGAAGCTTTCTTT.

The chain recombines TRBV7-7 with TRBJ2-5; 8 bases match TRBD1. The CDR3 consists of 15 residues. Germline CDR1 reads SSHAT; CDR2 reads FNYEAQ (reference sequence). V shed 1 base and J 4 bases; nucleotides not matched to a gene: 5. As DNA, the CDR3 is TGTGCCAGCAGCTTAGGACGCAGGGGGCGAGAGACCCAGTACTTC. Protein product: CASSLGRRGRETQYF. The variable domain in full, completed from reference TRBV7-7 and TRBJ2-5, reads GAGVSQSPRYKVTKRGQDVTLRCDPISSHATLYWYQQALGQGPEFLTYFNYEAQPDKSGLPSDRFSAERPEGSISTLTIQRTEQRDSAMYRCASSLGRRGRETQYFGPGTRLLVL.

The J gene is TRBJ1-2, the V gene TRBV14; 8 bases fit TRBD1. This CDR3 comprises 14 residues. The V gene's germline CDR1 is SGHDN and CDR2 FVKESK. V dropped 1 base and J dropped 2; count of bases not matched to a gene: 0. This chain's CDR3 is CASSQGTGNYGYTF. In nucleotides, the CDR3 is TGTGCCAGCAGCCAAGGGACAGGGAACTATGGCTACACCTTC.

This chain links TRBV3-1 (or the pseudogene TRBV3-2) with TRBJ1-1; D gene unclear. Trimming took 0 bases from V and 1 from J, leaving 6 bases between them. Germline CDR1 LGHDT, CDR2 YNNKEL (reference sequence). The CDR3 extends over 14 amino acids. CDR3: CASSQDGRNTEAFF. The CDR3 coding sequence is TGTGCCAGCAGCCAAGATGGCAGGAACACTGAAGCTTTCTTT.

The rearrangement links TRBV7-5 to TRBJ1-4. TRBV7-5 counts as a pseudogene. This CDR3 contains 18 residues. Written as DNA, the CDR3 is TGTGCCAGAAGCTTCCCGTCCCGGGACTGGGAATTAAATGAAAAACTGTTTTTT. It encodes CARSFPSRDWELNEKLFF.

This chain links TRBV29-1 with TRBJ1-5, with 10 bases fitting TRBD1. Germline values: CDR1 SQVTM, CDR2 ANQGSEA. The CDR3 is 14 residues long. V lost 5 bases and J lost 3; bases outside the gene matches: 4. CDR3 DNA sequence: TGCAGCGTTTGGGACAGGGGAGACAATCAGCCCCAGCATTTT. It encodes CSVWDRGDNQPQHF.

This clone occurred once. This rearrangement joins TRBV24-1 to TRBJ2-1; D gene ambiguous. There are 14 residues in the CDR3. CDR1 and CDR2 (germline): KGHDR, SFDVKD. V was shortened by 12 bases and J by 2 bases, with 16 bases between the two germline ends. In DNA, the CDR3 is TGTGCCGTACGAAGGCGGTTTACCTACAATGAGCAGTTCTTC. As protein: CAVRRRFTYNEQFF.